This TCR beta chain originates from a study of T cell responses to AZD1222 COVID-19 vaccine. This CDR3 region has 15 residues. The J segment lost 0 bases and the V segment lost 6 bases, leaving 5 bases of the junction unmatched. Germline assignment: CDR1 MNHEY and CDR2 SVGAGI. Investigators merged groups given second doses at roughly 4 or roughly 12 weeks. Generated by immunoSEQ multiplex PCR, the TCRdb table keeps only in-frame clones and is missing some. The sample has about 130,000 clones; 80% to 95% are singletons. The source of this sequence is an adult who received the AZD1222 COVID-19 vaccine. The chain couples TRBV6-5 to TRBJ2-1; 7 bases agree with TRBD1. The sample in question was peripheral blood, obtained 28 days after the second AZD1222 dose. CDR3 amino acids: CASRIQGNSYNEQFF. Here the CDR3 DNA reads TGTGCCAGCAGGATACAGGGGAACTCCTACAATGAGCAGTTCTTC.